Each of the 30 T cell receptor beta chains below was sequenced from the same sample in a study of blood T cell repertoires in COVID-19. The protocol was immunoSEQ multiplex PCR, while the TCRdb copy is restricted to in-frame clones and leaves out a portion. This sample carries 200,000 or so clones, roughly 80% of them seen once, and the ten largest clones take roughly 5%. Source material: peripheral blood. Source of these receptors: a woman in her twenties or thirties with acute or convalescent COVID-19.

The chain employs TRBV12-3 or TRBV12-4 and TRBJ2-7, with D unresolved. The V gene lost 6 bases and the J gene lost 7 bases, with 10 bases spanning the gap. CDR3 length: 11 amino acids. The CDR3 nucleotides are TGTGCCAGCAGCTCCCTAGGAGAGCAGTACTTC. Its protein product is CASSSLGEQYF.

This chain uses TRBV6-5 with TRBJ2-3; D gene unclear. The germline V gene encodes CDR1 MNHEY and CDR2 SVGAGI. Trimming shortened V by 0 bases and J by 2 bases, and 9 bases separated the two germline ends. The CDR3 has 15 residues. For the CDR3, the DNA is TGTGCCAGCAGTTACTCATACAGTGACACAGATACGCAGTATTTT. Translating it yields CASSYSYSDTDTQYF.

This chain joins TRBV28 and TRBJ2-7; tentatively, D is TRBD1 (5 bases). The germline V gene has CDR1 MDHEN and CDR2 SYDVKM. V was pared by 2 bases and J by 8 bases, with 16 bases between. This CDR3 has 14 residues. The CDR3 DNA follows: TGTGCCAGCAGTTTACAGGGCCCCTTGGAGAAGCAGTACTTC. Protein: CASSLQGPLEKQYF.

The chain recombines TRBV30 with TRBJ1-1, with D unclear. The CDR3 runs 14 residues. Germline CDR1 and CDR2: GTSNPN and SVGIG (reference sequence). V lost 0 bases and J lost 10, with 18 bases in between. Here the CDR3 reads CAWSVSGTFGRAFF. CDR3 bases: TGTGCCTGGAGTGTGTCAGGCACCTTCGGCAGAGCTTTCTTT.

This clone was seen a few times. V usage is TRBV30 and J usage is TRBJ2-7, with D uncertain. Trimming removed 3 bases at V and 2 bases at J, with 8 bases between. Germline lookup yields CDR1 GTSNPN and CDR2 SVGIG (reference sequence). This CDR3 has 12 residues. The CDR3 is CAWRAGTYEQYF. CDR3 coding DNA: TGTGCCTGGAGGGCAGGAACCTACGAGCAGTACTTC.

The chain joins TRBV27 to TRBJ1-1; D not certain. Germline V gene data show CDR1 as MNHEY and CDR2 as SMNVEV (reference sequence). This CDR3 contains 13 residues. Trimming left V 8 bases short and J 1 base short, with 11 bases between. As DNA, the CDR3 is TGTGCCAGCCAAAGACTAGAGAACACTGAAGCTTTCTTT. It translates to CASQRLENTEAFF.

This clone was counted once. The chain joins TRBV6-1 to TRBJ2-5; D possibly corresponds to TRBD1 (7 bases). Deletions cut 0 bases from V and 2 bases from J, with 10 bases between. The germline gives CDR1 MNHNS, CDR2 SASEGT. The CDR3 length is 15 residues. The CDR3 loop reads CASSEAPGGQETQYF. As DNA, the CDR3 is TGTGCCAGCAGTGAAGCCCCAGGGGGGCAAGAGACCCAGTACTTC.

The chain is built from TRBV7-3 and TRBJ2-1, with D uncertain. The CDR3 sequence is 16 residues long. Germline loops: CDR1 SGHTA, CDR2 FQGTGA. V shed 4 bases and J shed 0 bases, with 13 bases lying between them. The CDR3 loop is CASSSKPASSYNEQFF. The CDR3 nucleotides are TGTGCCAGCAGCTCCAAACCTGCTAGCTCCTACAATGAGCAGTTCTTC.

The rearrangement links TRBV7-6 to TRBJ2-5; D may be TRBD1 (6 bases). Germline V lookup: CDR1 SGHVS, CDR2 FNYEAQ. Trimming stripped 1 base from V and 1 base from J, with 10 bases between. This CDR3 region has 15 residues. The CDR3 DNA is TGTGCCAGCAGCTTAGATACAGGGTTCCAAGAGACCCAGTACTTC. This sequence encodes CASSLDTGFQETQYF. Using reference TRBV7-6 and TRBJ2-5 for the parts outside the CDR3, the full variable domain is GAGVSQSPRYKVTKRGQDVALRCDPISGHVSLYWYRQALGQGPEFLTYFNYEAQQDKSGLPNDRFSAERPEGSISTLTIQRTEQRDSAMYRCASSLDTGFQETQYFGPGTRLLVL.

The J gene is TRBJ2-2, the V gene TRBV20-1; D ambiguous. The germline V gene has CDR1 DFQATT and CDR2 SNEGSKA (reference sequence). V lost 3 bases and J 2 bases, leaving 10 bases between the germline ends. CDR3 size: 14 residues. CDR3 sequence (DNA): TGCAGTGCTAGTCGCCAGGCTAACACCGGGGAGCTGTTTTTT. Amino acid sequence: CSASRQANTGELFF.

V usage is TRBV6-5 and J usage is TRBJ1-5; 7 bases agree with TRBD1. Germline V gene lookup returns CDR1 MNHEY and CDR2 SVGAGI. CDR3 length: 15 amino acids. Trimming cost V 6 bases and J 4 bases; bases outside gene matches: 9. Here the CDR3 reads CASSTWGQRNQPQHF. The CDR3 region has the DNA TGTGCCAGCAGCACCTGGGGACAGAGAAATCAGCCCCAGCATTTT.

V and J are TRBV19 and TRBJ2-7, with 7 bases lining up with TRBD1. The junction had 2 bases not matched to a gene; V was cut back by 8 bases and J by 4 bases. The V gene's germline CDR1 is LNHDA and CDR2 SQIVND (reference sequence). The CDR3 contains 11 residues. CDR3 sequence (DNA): TGTGCCAGTCAGGACAGGTACGAGCAGTACTTC. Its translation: CASQDRYEQYF.

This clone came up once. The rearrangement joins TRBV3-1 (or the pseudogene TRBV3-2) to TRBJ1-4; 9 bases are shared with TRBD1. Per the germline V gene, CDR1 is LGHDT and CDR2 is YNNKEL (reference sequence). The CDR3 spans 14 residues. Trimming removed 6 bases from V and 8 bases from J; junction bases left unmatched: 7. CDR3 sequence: CASRSGTGLEKLFF. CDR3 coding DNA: TGTGCCAGCAGATCCGGGACAGGGTTGGAAAAACTGTTTTTT.

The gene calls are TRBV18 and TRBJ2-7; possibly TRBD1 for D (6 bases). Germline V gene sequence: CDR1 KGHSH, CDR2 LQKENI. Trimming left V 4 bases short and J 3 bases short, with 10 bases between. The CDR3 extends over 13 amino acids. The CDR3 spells CASSQKQGYEQYF. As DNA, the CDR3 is TGTGCCAGCTCACAAAAACAGGGCTACGAGCAGTACTTC.

The CDR3 DNA sequence: TGTGCCAGCAGCATAAGCGGTTTTTCCTACAATGAGCAGTTCTTC. It codes for CASSISGFSYNEQFF. This chain links TRBV7-2 with TRBJ2-1; a weak D match, TRBD2 (5 bases). V was pared by 5 bases and J by 1 base, with 12 bases between. CDR1 is SGHTA, CDR2 FQGNSA, per germline. The CDR3 totals 15 residues.

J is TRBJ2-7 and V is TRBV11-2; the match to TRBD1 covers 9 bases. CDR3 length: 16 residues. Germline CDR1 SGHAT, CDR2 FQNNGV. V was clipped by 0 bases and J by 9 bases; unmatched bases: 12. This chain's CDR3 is CASSLDSGTGSHWQYF. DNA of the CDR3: TGTGCCAGCAGCTTAGATTCGGGGACAGGGAGCCACTGGCAGTACTTC.

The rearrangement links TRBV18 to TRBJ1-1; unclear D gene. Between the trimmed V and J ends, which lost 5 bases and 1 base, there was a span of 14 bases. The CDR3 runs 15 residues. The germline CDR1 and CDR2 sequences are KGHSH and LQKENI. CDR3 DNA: TGTGCCAGCTCAACGACTCGAAAGGAGAACACTGAAGCTTTCTTT. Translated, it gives CASSTTRKENTEAFF.

CDR3 bases: TGTGCCAGCAGCTTTATCGGGTTTGCCACTGAAGCTTTCTTT. Protein sequence: CASSFIGFATEAFF. This chain connects TRBV7-9 to TRBJ1-1; no clear D gene. Germline V gene lookup returns CDR1 SEHNR and CDR2 FQNEAQ (reference sequence). CDR3 length: 14 residues. Deletions cut 3 bases from V and 4 bases from J, with 12 bases between.

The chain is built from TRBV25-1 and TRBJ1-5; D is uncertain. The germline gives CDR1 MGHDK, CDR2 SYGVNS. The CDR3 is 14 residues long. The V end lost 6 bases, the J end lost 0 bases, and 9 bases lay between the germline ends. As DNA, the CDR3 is TGTGCCAGCAGCAGGCAGTCTAGCAATCAGCCCCAGCATTTT. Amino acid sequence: CASSRQSSNQPQHF.

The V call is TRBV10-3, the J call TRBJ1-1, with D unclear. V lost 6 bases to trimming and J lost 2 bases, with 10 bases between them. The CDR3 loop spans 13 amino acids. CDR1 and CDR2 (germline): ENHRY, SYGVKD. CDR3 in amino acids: CAIRGRANTEAFF. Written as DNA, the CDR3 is TGTGCCATCAGAGGGAGGGCAAACACTGAAGCTTTCTTT.

CDR3 region: CASSSARGSSYNEQFF. Written as DNA, the CDR3 is TGTGCCAGCAGTTCCGCGAGGGGGAGCTCCTACAATGAGCAGTTCTTC. The chain employs TRBV27 and TRBJ2-1; TRBD1 might be the D (6 bases). The germline gives CDR1 MNHEY, CDR2 SMNVEV (reference sequence). V was pared by 4 bases and J by 0 bases, with 13 bases between. The CDR3 covers 16 residues.

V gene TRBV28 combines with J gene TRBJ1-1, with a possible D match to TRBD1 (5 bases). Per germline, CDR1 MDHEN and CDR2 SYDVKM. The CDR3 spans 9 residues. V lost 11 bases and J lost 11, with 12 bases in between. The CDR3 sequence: CAVGHGAFF. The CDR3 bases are TGTGCCGTCGGACACGGGGCTTTCTTT.

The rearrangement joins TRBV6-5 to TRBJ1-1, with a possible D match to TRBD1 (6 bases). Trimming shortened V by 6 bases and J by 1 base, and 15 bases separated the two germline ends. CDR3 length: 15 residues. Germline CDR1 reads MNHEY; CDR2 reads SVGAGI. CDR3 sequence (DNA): TGTGCCAGCAGCTTCTACGACAGGCCGAACACTGAAGCTTTCTTT. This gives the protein CASSFYDRPNTEAFF.

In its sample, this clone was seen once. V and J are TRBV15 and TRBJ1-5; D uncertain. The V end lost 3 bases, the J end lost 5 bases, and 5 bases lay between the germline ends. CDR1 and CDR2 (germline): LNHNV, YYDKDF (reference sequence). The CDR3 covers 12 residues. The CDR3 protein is CATSSIDQPQHF. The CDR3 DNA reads TGTGCCACCAGCAGTATCGATCAGCCCCAGCATTTT.

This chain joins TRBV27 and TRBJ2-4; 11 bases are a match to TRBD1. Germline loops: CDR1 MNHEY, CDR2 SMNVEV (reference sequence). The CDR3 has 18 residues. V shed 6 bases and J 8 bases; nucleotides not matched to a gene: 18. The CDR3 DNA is TGTGCCAGCAGCCCACATGACACCGGGACAGGGGGATGGTACATTCAGTACTTC. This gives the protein CASSPHDTGTGGWYIQYF.

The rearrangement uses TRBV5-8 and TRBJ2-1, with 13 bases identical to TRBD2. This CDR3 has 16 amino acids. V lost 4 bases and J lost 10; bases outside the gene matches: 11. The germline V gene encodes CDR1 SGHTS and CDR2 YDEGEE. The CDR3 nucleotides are TGTGCCAGCAGCCGCCCCGGTGGGACTAGCGGGAAGGAGCAGTTCTTC. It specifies CASSRPGGTSGKEQFF.

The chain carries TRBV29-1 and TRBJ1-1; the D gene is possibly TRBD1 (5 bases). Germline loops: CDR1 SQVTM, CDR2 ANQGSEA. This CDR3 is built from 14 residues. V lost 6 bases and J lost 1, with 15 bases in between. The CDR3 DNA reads TGCAGCGTAGGTGAGATTAGGGGGAACACTGAAGCTTTCTTT. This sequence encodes CSVGEIRGNTEAFF.

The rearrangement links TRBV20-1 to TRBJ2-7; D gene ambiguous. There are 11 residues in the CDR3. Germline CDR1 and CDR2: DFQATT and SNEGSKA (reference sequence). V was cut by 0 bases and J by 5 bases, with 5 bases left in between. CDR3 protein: CSARDPDEQYF. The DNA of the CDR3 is TGCAGTGCTAGAGATCCGGACGAGCAGTACTTC.

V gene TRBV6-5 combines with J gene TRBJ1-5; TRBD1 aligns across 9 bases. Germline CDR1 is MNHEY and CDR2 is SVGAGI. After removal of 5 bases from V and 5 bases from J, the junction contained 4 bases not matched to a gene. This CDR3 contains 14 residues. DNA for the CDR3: TGTGCCAGCAGTCGGGACAGGGCATATCAGCCCCAGCATTTT. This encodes CASSRDRAYQPQHF.

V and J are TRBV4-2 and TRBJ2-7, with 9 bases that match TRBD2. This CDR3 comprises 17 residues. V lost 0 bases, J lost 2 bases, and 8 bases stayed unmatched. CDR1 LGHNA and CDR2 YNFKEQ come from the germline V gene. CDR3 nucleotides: TGTGCCAGCAGCCAAGAGGCGTCGCTAGCGGGGACCTACGAGCAGTACTTC. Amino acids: CASSQEASLAGTYEQYF.